This T cell receptor beta chain was sequenced for a study of siplizumab effects on memory and regulatory T cells. Some clones are missing from TCRdb's copy, which holds only in-frame ones; the method was immunoSEQ multiplex PCR. The sample consists of some 99,000 clones, about 90% of them appearing once. Findings and caveats of the study: Some alloreactive sequences were traceable to unstimulated CD4+ memory cells, and siplizumab significantly reduced them. Mappable alloreactive CD4+ clones were on average around 74% Treg-derived with siplizumab, around 26% in controls.

With respect to this clone: What it binds is unknown.

This CDR3 region has 14 residues. CDR1 is SGHRS and CDR2 is YFSETQ in the germline V gene. The ends lost 3 bases at V and 3 bases at J; junction bases unmatched: 5. The gene calls are TRBV5-1 and TRBJ2-5, with 7 bases that match TRBD2. Material: Tregs sorted from blood. This clonotype was sampled from a human donor in good health. Here the CDR3 reads CASSSGTTEETQYF. The DNA for the CDR3 is TGCGCCAGCAGCTCTGGGACTACCGAAGAGACCCAGTACTTC. The whole variable domain, filled in from reference TRBV5-1 and TRBJ2-5, reads KAGVTQTPRYLIKTRGQQVTLSCSPISGHRSVSWYQQTPGQGLQFLFEYFSETQRNKGNFPGRFSGRQFSNSRSEMNVSTLELGDSALYLCASSSGTTEETQYFGPGTRLLVL.